The table lists the clone carrying this TCR beta chain with a few counts. One entry per CDR3 protein results from TCRdb running MiXCR on the 5' RACE reads. The sample holds about 53,000 distinct CDR3 sequences, approximately 14% seen once. These data are taken from a study of T cells of healthy individuals. This CDR3 region has 15 residues. Trimming removed 4 bases from V and 5 bases from J; junction bases left unmatched: 6. Germline values: CDR1 LGHNA, CDR2 YSLEER. The rearrangement uses TRBV4-3 and TRBJ2-1, with 9 positions matching TRBD2. The sequence derives from a human donor in good health. The CDR3 spells CASSPPSGGNNEQFF. The CDR3 DNA reads TGCGCCAGCAGCCCGCCGAGCGGGGGGAACAATGAGCAGTTCTTC.